This TCR beta chain appears in the sequencing data of a study of beta chain features in type 1 diabetes (dated by TCRdb to the late 2010s). Regarding the complete study: Patients and healthy donors did not differ in mean age, gender distribution, total cell number or subset yield. A total of 85 million to 140 million sorted cells were examined across all samples, and a strong correlation was observed between cell number per subset and RNA yield. Regulatory and stem cell-like memory subsets were obtained from only 8 patients and roughly 8 healthy donors, while naive and central memory subsets were obtained from all 30 or so donors. The study compared TCRB repertoires of sorted circulating CD4+ T cell subsets between recently diagnosed type 1 diabetes patients and matched healthy donors.

All of the isolated RNA was reverse transcribed with the High Capacity cDNA Reverse Transcription Kit, so expressed TCRB transcripts were sequenced. Deep immunoSEQ sequencing was performed on naive, central memory and regulatory T cell samples, with an average of around 3.5 million total reads per sample. Sorted cells were lysed in RLT buffer, and RNA was extracted using DNase-treated RNeasy Micro or Mini kits according to cell number. To prevent cross-contamination, every cell subset was processed on its own, while patient and healthy donor samples were processed together. Using the immunoSEQ multiplex PCR, TCRB sequences were amplified from cDNA into 87-bp fragments spanning the CDR3 region. The amplicons were sequenced using the Illumina HiSeq platform. The authors' analysis ran thus. PCR bias was corrected computationally using synthetic template baselines, and reads within Hamming distance 2 were collapsed, with unmergeable singletons discarded. By aligning reads against IMGT, V, D and J genes, CDR3 length, and insertions or deletions at six rearrangement sites were assigned. Within each subset, clonotype counts were normalized to sorted cell number, after which true diversity and Gini coefficients were computed with the tcR R package. The overlap coefficient, calculated on TCRB nucleotide sequences, was used to measure repertoire sharing. TCRdb obtained this table from immuneACCESS and retained in-frame rearrangements with V and J assigned. These tables miss some clones; where compared with another copy, unresolved V genes account for less than half of the shortfall, and the remainder is unexplained. Clonal size and the V and J genes are those of that table, whereas D and trimming came from the DNA. This sample gives about 180,000 clones in total; approximately 7.9% of them show up just once. The top ten clones comprise around 0.5% of the sample.

Points the paper makes about the study in general: Type 1 diabetes patients showed a moderate but significant shortening of TCRB CDR3 length in all four CD4+ subsets. Fewer insertions and more nucleotide deletions at VDJ recombination sites were observed in patients with type 1 diabetes, implying thymic rearrangement abnormalities. PCR might favor shorter templates, but patient and control samples were amplified and corrected together, so any skew would affect both groups equally. Naive, central memory and regulatory TCRB repertoires appeared to be more alike among patients than among healthy donors. Because cDNA was sequenced instead of genomic DNA, activated cells with high expression could be over-represented, although the groups did not differ in activation or CD3 levels. Because the HLA sub-analyses included only small numbers of individuals, any influence of HLA type on TCRB rearrangement was left unresolved.

This clone has only a few counts. It has no known antigen specificity. The input lacks base qualities; no much larger clone sits a single base away. From each donor, a single peripheral blood sample of about 100 mL on average was drawn into heparinised tubes. Using a panel that included CD45RO, CCR7, CD25, CD127, CD95 and CD27, naive, central memory, regulatory and stem cell-like memory CD4+ T cells were sorted on a BD FACSAria II. All sorted populations exceeded 98% purity. Right away, PBMCs were isolated by Lymphoprep density gradient centrifugation and were stained directly, with no culture step. Samples were stained and sorted in pairs, with one healthy donor and one patient per experiment, so that batch effects were minimized. Input material: central memory CD4+ T cells from blood. This receptor was taken from a man aged 18 to 30 with type 1 diabetes.

The nucleotide sequence reads as follows: TGTGCCAGCAGTTACTCGCCAGGGCCGGCTTACAATGAGCAGTTCTTC. It specifies CASSYSPGPAYNEQFF. The rearranged segments are TRBV6-5 and TRBJ2-1; D gene: possibly TRBD1, on 5 matching bases. V gives up 0 bases and J gives up 4 bases, and the segment between their germline ends measures 13 bases. The CDR3 spans 16 residues, from the cysteine through the phenylalanine. CDR3 DNA is the only sequence kept; it has 48 bases, read in frame from the first base. In the germline V gene, CDR1 corresponds to MNHEY and CDR2 to SVGAGI.